These T cell receptor beta chains were read from a single sample in a study of response to subunit inactivated influenza vaccine. TCRdb redid the calling of the RT-PCR reads with MiXCR, one entry per CDR3 protein. The table records 590,000 or so distinct CDR3 sequences, around 15% of them present only once. The starting material was PBMCs from blood, obtained less than 15 days before vaccination. The receptors derive from a man in his forties or fifties who received an inactivated influenza vaccine. CDR3s include the opening cysteine and the closing phenylalanine or tryptophan. A D gene is named only where the DNA matches it firmly. The listing skips clone size in some rows; elsewhere it reads once, few, many or a size class.

CDR3 DNA: TGCGCCAGCAGCTTAAGGACAGCGAGGAGCACAGATATGCAGTATTTT
CDR3 protein: CASSLRTARSTDMQYF
J gene: TRBJ2-3
V gene: TRBV5-1
clone size: NA
CDR3 length: 16
D gene: NA

CDR3 DNA: TGTGCCACCCACGGGGTCACTAAGGGTGGCGATGAGCAGTTCTTC
CDR3 protein: CATHGVTKGGDEQFF
J gene: TRBJ2-1
V gene: TRBV28
clone size: NA
CDR3 length: 15
D gene: NA

CDR3 DNA: TGTGCCAGCAGCTTAGGCTCCTTACTGAGGAACACTGAAGCTTTCTTT
CDR3 protein: CASSLGSLLRNTEAFF
J gene: TRBJ1-1
V gene: TRBV7-2
clone size: NA
CDR3 length: 16
D gene: NA

CDR3 DNA: TGTGCCAGCAGACCCCAGGGGTTCTCTGGGGCCAACGTCCTGACTTTC
CDR3 protein: CASRPQGFSGANVLTF
J gene: TRBJ2-6
V gene: TRBV6-1
clone size: NA
CDR3 length: 16
D gene: NA

CDR3 DNA: TGTGCCAGCAGCTTGCCCCGGACAGCCCAAGAGACCCAGTACTTC
CDR3 protein: CASSLPRTAQETQYF
J gene: TRBJ2-5
V gene: TRBV5-5
clone size: few
CDR3 length: 15
D gene: NA

CDR3 DNA: TGTGCCAGCAGCCCAACGGTGGAGCTGTTTTTT
CDR3 protein: CASSPTVELFF
J gene: TRBJ2-2
V gene: TRBV6-6
clone size: NA
CDR3 length: 11
D gene: NA

CDR3 DNA: TGCAGCGTTGGGCGGGGGCTAGCGGGAGCCTACAATGAGCAGTTCTTC
CDR3 protein: CSVGRGLAGAYNEQFF
J gene: TRBJ2-1
V gene: TRBV29-1
clone size: NA
CDR3 length: 16
D gene: TRBD2

CDR3 DNA: TGCGCCAGCAGCTCCCCCGGGGGGGCCTACAATGAGCAGTTCTTC
CDR3 protein: CASSSPGGAYNEQFF
J gene: TRBJ2-1
V gene: TRBV5-1
clone size: NA
CDR3 length: 15
D gene: TRBD2

CDR3 DNA: TGTGCCAGCAGCTTAGCGGACAGGGGGTATTACGAGCAGTACTTC
CDR3 protein: CASSLADRGYYEQYF
J gene: TRBJ2-7
V gene: TRBV7-2
clone size: NA
CDR3 length: 15
D gene: TRBD1

CDR3 DNA: TGTGCCAGCAGCTCGGGACAGGGGTACGAGCAGTACTTC
CDR3 protein: CASSSGQGYEQYF
J gene: TRBJ2-7
V gene: TRBV5-1
clone size: many
CDR3 length: 13
D gene: TRBD1

CDR3 DNA: TGTGCCAGCAGCATGGGACAGGGGTATCTGTCACCCCTCCACTTT
CDR3 protein: CASSMGQGYLSPLHF
J gene: TRBJ1-6
V gene: TRBV7-2
clone size: few
CDR3 length: 15
D gene: TRBD1

CDR3 DNA: TGTGCCAGCAGCTTGATGGGACAGAACATACAAGAGACCCAGTACTTC
CDR3 protein: CASSLMGQNIQETQYF
J gene: TRBJ2-5
V gene: TRBV7-3
clone size: many
CDR3 length: 16
D gene: TRBD1

CDR3 DNA: TGTGCCAGCAGCGTAGGGGGTTCGGGGATATACAATGAGCAGTTCTTC
CDR3 protein: CASSVGGSGIYNEQFF
J gene: TRBJ2-1
V gene: TRBV9
clone size: many
CDR3 length: 16
D gene: NA

CDR3 DNA: TGTGCCAGCAGCCGCAGGGACGGCCAAGAGACCCAGTACTTC
CDR3 protein: CASSRRDGQETQYF
J gene: TRBJ2-5
V gene: TRBV4-2
clone size: NA
CDR3 length: 14
D gene: NA

CDR3 DNA: TGTGCCAGCAGCTATTCTGGGGGCGCGCATAGAGGCTACACCTTC
CDR3 protein: CASSYSGGAHRGYTF
J gene: TRBJ1-2
V gene: TRBV7-8
clone size: many
CDR3 length: 15
D gene: NA

CDR3 DNA: TGTGCCAGTAGTATTGATGTGAGCGTCCCAGGGGGCTACGAGCAGTACTTC
CDR3 protein: CASSIDVSVPGGYEQYF
J gene: TRBJ2-7
V gene: TRBV19
clone size: NA
CDR3 length: 17
D gene: TRBD1

CDR3 DNA: TGCAGTGAAAACAGGGGTCCCGCGAACACTGAAGCTTTCTTT
CDR3 protein: CSENRGPANTEAFF
J gene: TRBJ1-1
V gene: TRBV20-1
clone size: NA
CDR3 length: 14
D gene: TRBD1

CDR3 DNA: TGCAGCGTTGAAAAACGCGGGAGAGGGGAGCAGTACTTC
CDR3 protein: CSVEKRGRGEQYF
J gene: TRBJ2-7
V gene: TRBV29-1
clone size: NA
CDR3 length: 13
D gene: TRBD2

CDR3 DNA: TGTGCCAGCAGTTACTGGGGCAGGGAGGGTTACAATGAGCAGTTCTTC
CDR3 protein: CASSYWGREGYNEQFF
J gene: TRBJ2-1
V gene: TRBV6-2/TRBV6-3
clone size: many
CDR3 length: 16
D gene: TRBD2

CDR3 DNA: TGTGCCAGCAGCCAAGGAGGGTGGGGAAACACCATATATTTT
CDR3 protein: CASSQGGWGNTIYF
J gene: TRBJ1-3
V gene: TRBV3-1
clone size: NA
CDR3 length: 14
D gene: NA

CDR3 DNA: TGCGCCAGCAGCCAAGGAGGGCCTAGGTGGCCCCAGCATTTT
CDR3 protein: CASSQGGPRWPQHF
J gene: TRBJ1-5
V gene: TRBV4-1
clone size: NA
CDR3 length: 14
D gene: NA

CDR3 DNA: TGTGCCAGCAACCCGGGGCCCTACAATGAGCAGTTCTTC
CDR3 protein: CASNPGPYNEQFF
J gene: TRBJ2-1
V gene: TRBV6-6
clone size: few
CDR3 length: 13
D gene: NA

CDR3 DNA: TGTGCCAGCAGTCCATCGGGACAGCCACAAGAGACCCAGTACTTC
CDR3 protein: CASSPSGQPQETQYF
J gene: TRBJ2-5
V gene: TRBV6-2/TRBV6-3
clone size: few
CDR3 length: 15
D gene: TRBD1

CDR3 DNA: TGCAGTGCTAGAGGTCGGTCGGGGACAGCACCCTACGAGCAGTACTTC
CDR3 protein: CSARGRSGTAPYEQYF
J gene: TRBJ2-7
V gene: TRBV20-1
clone size: few
CDR3 length: 16
D gene: TRBD1

CDR3 DNA: TGTGCCAGCAGTCCCCACAGGGACTTCCAAGAGACCCAGTACTTC
CDR3 protein: CASSPHRDFQETQYF
J gene: TRBJ2-5
V gene: TRBV6-2/TRBV6-3
clone size: NA
CDR3 length: 15
D gene: NA

CDR3 DNA: TGTGCCAGCAGTAACGGACAGTTGAGCAATCAGCCCCAGCATTTT
CDR3 protein: CASSNGQLSNQPQHF
J gene: TRBJ1-5
V gene: TRBV12-3/TRBV12-4
clone size: NA
CDR3 length: 15
D gene: NA

CDR3 DNA: TGTGCCAGTAGTAGTACTAGCGGGGGCCCCGTTGCGCAGTATTTT
CDR3 protein: CASSSTSGGPVAQYF
J gene: TRBJ2-3
V gene: TRBV19
clone size: NA
CDR3 length: 15
D gene: TRBD2

CDR3 DNA: TGTGCCAGCAGTGGGGGGTTAAGCACAGATACGCAGTATTTT
CDR3 protein: CASSGGLSTDTQYF
J gene: TRBJ2-3
V gene: TRBV2
clone size: few
CDR3 length: 14
D gene: NA

CDR3 DNA: TGTGCCAGCAGCCTGCGGGTAACCGGCTCCTATAATTCACCCCTCCACTTT
CDR3 protein: CASSLRVTGSYNSPLHF
J gene: TRBJ1-6
V gene: TRBV6-2/TRBV6-3
clone size: few
CDR3 length: 17
D gene: NA

CDR3 DNA: TGCAGTGCGACCCTCGATAGGTACGAGCAGTACTTC
CDR3 protein: CSATLDRYEQYF
J gene: TRBJ2-7
V gene: TRBV20-1
clone size: few
CDR3 length: 12
D gene: NA

CDR3 DNA: TGTGCCAGCAGCCCGGGACTAGCGGTAACGAGCTCCTACGAGCAGTACTTC
CDR3 protein: CASSPGLAVTSSYEQYF
J gene: TRBJ2-7
V gene: TRBV11-2
clone size: few
CDR3 length: 17
D gene: TRBD2

CDR3 DNA: TGTGCCAGCAGTCATCCAGGGGGATCATTGGATGAGCAGTTCTTC
CDR3 protein: CASSHPGGSLDEQFF
J gene: TRBJ2-1
V gene: TRBV14
clone size: NA
CDR3 length: 15
D gene: TRBD1

CDR3 DNA: TGTGCCAGCAGCAGCAGAGGGGACAATGAGCAGTTCTTC
CDR3 protein: CASSSRGDNEQFF
J gene: TRBJ2-1
V gene: TRBV12-3/TRBV12-4
clone size: few
CDR3 length: 13
D gene: NA

CDR3 DNA: TGTGCCAGCAGCGGTAGCGGGAGCCTCACCGGGGAGCTGTTTTTT
CDR3 protein: CASSGSGSLTGELFF
J gene: TRBJ2-2
V gene: TRBV9
clone size: few
CDR3 length: 15
D gene: TRBD2

CDR3 DNA: TGCGCCAGCAGCCGGGGGGCGGGGGGGCCCTACGAGCAGTACTTC
CDR3 protein: CASSRGAGGPYEQYF
J gene: TRBJ2-7
V gene: TRBV4-1
clone size: many
CDR3 length: 15
D gene: TRBD2

CDR3 DNA: TGTGCCAGCAGTTCGGGACTCACATTAGGGACCCAGTACTTC
CDR3 protein: CASSSGLTLGTQYF
J gene: TRBJ2-5
V gene: TRBV28
clone size: few
CDR3 length: 14
D gene: NA

CDR3 DNA: TGTGCCAGCAGGAAATCAGGGACTAGCGGGATACCTAGCACAGATACGCAGTATTTT
CDR3 protein: CASRKSGTSGIPSTDTQYF
J gene: TRBJ2-3
V gene: TRBV11-2
clone size: NA
CDR3 length: 19
D gene: TRBD2

CDR3 DNA: TGTGCCAGCAGTCCAGCCCCCGGGACAGGGATGGACAATGAGCAGTTCTTC
CDR3 protein: CASSPAPGTGMDNEQFF
J gene: TRBJ2-1
V gene: TRBV27
clone size: few
CDR3 length: 17
D gene: TRBD1

CDR3 DNA: TGTGCCAGCAGCTTTGCGGGGCTCACCGGTGAGCAGTTCTTC
CDR3 protein: CASSFAGLTGEQFF
J gene: TRBJ2-1
V gene: TRBV5-6
clone size: few
CDR3 length: 14
D gene: NA

CDR3 DNA: TGTGCCAGCAGGGAGGGGGCCAACACTGAAGCTTTCTTT
CDR3 protein: CASREGANTEAFF
J gene: TRBJ1-1
V gene: TRBV12-3/TRBV12-4
clone size: many
CDR3 length: 13
D gene: TRBD1

CDR3 DNA: TGTGCCAGCAGCCGCCAAATAGCGGCTGGTTTCACAGATACGCAGTATTTT
CDR3 protein: CASSRQIAAGFTDTQYF
J gene: TRBJ2-3
V gene: TRBV6-1
clone size: NA
CDR3 length: 17
D gene: NA

CDR3 DNA: TGCGCCAGCAGCCCCTCCCCCTACACCGGGGAGCTGTTTTTT
CDR3 protein: CASSPSPYTGELFF
J gene: TRBJ2-2
V gene: TRBV4-1
clone size: few
CDR3 length: 14
D gene: NA

CDR3 DNA: TGTGCCACCAGCAGATCGGGGGCCACAGATACGCAGTATTTT
CDR3 protein: CATSRSGATDTQYF
J gene: TRBJ2-3
V gene: TRBV15
clone size: many
CDR3 length: 14
D gene: NA

CDR3 DNA: TGTGCCAGCGACCCGGGGGGAACCGGGGAGCTGTTTTTT
CDR3 protein: CASDPGGTGELFF
J gene: TRBJ2-2
V gene: TRBV12-3/TRBV12-4
clone size: few
CDR3 length: 13
D gene: TRBD2

CDR3 DNA: TGTGCCAGCAGCGTAGCGGCAGGAGGGAGCTATGGCTACACCTTC
CDR3 protein: CASSVAAGGSYGYTF
J gene: TRBJ1-2
V gene: TRBV9
clone size: NA
CDR3 length: 15
D gene: NA

CDR3 DNA: TGTGCCAGCAGCTACGATTCAAGGGGCTACACCTTC
CDR3 protein: CASSYDSRGYTF
J gene: TRBJ1-2
V gene: TRBV7-9
clone size: NA
CDR3 length: 12
D gene: NA

CDR3 DNA: TGTGCCAGCAGTTACTCTGCTTGGGGCATCGGGGAGCTGTTTTTT
CDR3 protein: CASSYSAWGIGELFF
J gene: TRBJ2-2
V gene: TRBV6-2/TRBV6-3
clone size: few
CDR3 length: 15
D gene: NA

CDR3 DNA: TGTGCCAGCAGTGGACAAAGCACAGATACGCAGTATTTT
CDR3 protein: CASSGQSTDTQYF
J gene: TRBJ2-3
V gene: TRBV28
clone size: many
CDR3 length: 13
D gene: NA

CDR3 DNA: TGTGCCAGCAGTTACTTTCGGACAGACTCCTACAATGAGCAGTTCTTC
CDR3 protein: CASSYFRTDSYNEQFF
J gene: TRBJ2-1
V gene: TRBV6-5
clone size: NA
CDR3 length: 16
D gene: NA

CDR3 DNA: TGTGCCACCGGTGATGGGGCCAAGGGACGGGAGCCCCAGCATTTT
CDR3 protein: CATGDGAKGREPQHF
J gene: TRBJ1-5
V gene: TRBV24-1
clone size: NA
CDR3 length: 15
D gene: NA

CDR3 DNA: TGTGCCAGCAGCTCAAACCCCGGGACAGGGCGAAATGAGCAGTTCTTC
CDR3 protein: CASSSNPGTGRNEQFF
J gene: TRBJ2-1
V gene: TRBV7-8
clone size: NA
CDR3 length: 16
D gene: TRBD1

CDR3 DNA: TGTGCCATCAGCGCCGGGACAGGGGTCAGGGAGACCCAGTACTTC
CDR3 protein: CAISAGTGVRETQYF
J gene: TRBJ2-5
V gene: TRBV10-3
clone size: NA
CDR3 length: 15
D gene: TRBD1

CDR3 DNA: TGTGCCAGCAGTTTGGGCCTCGAGCGGATCTCCTACGAGCAGTACTTC
CDR3 protein: CASSLGLERISYEQYF
J gene: TRBJ2-7
V gene: TRBV28
clone size: NA
CDR3 length: 16
D gene: NA

CDR3 DNA: TGTGCCAGCAGTTTCAGGGTGAGGAATCGGTATGGCTACACCTTC
CDR3 protein: CASSFRVRNRYGYTF
J gene: TRBJ1-2
V gene: TRBV12-3/TRBV12-4
clone size: many
CDR3 length: 15
D gene: NA

CDR3 DNA: TGTGCCATCAGTGAGATGGCAGGGGGAACCAAAAACATTCAGTACTTC
CDR3 protein: CAISEMAGGTKNIQYF
J gene: TRBJ2-4
V gene: TRBV10-3
clone size: few
CDR3 length: 16
D gene: TRBD1

CDR3 DNA: TGCGCCAGCAGCGTAGGACTAGCGGGGCAGCCGAACACCGGGGAGCTGTTTTTT
CDR3 protein: CASSVGLAGQPNTGELFF
J gene: TRBJ2-2
V gene: TRBV5-1
clone size: NA
CDR3 length: 18
D gene: TRBD2

CDR3 DNA: TGTGCCACCAACTGGGGTAGGGGCACTGAAGCTTTCTTT
CDR3 protein: CATNWGRGTEAFF
J gene: TRBJ1-1
V gene: TRBV7-9
clone size: few
CDR3 length: 13
D gene: NA

CDR3 DNA: TGCAGTGCCAGTATTCAGGGTTCCCACGAGCAGTACTTC
CDR3 protein: CSASIQGSHEQYF
J gene: TRBJ2-7
V gene: TRBV20-1
clone size: few
CDR3 length: 13
D gene: NA